The source of this TCR beta chain is a study of radiation and T cells in renal cell carcinoma. The study, taken as a whole, reports: In blood, top tumor clones expanded by 2 weeks, shrinking by 4.

Indicated time point: blood 2 weeks post-SBRT. As for treatment: 15 Gy SBRT to primary tumor, nephrectomy 4 weeks later. Radiation-treated patients gave blood at baseline, week 2 and week 4. The CDR3 length is 15 residues. The V end lost 7 bases, the J end lost 6 bases, and 19 bases lay between the germline ends. CDR1 and CDR2 from the germline V gene are SGHTA and FQGNSA. For this clone: Its antigen remains unidentified.

The repertoire was sequenced with immunoSEQ multiplex PCR; TCRdb's copy has only in-frame clones and lacks some. In the table there are roughly 130,000 clones, around nine tenths of which are singletons. The source of this sequence is a woman between 65 and 79 years old with renal cell carcinoma. The material sequenced was blood, taken from a patient whose treatment included radiotherapy and nephrectomy. The chain is built from TRBV7-2 and TRBJ2-1; D might be TRBD1 or TRBD2, each matching 5 bases. The CDR3 loop is CASNPTGTGSNEQFF. CDR3 DNA sequence: TGTGCCAGCAACCCAACCGGGACGGGCTCCAATGAGCAGTTCTTC.